These 17 T cell receptor beta chains were sequenced from one sample in a study of TIL therapy for anti-PD-1-resistant metastatic lung cancer. The time point was: pre-treatment sample, taken before nivolumab and TIL therapy. Tumor tissue came from excised metastases, mostly pleural nodules or supraclavicular lymph nodes. Sequencing used immunoSEQ v3. Clones were sequenced by immunoSEQ multiplex PCR, and TCRdb holds only the in-frame ones, with some missing. The profile shows roughly 10,000 clones, 50% to 70% of them singletons. This specimen consisted of tumor tissue, obtained at baseline. These receptors originate from a person between 25 and 80 years old with non-small cell lung cancer.

This clone was counted only a few times. The chain joins TRBV28 to TRBJ1-2; tentatively, D is TRBD1 (6 bases). The CDR3 is made up of 14 amino acids. The germline V gene encodes CDR1 MDHEN and CDR2 SYDVKM. V gave up 2 bases and J gave up 3 bases, with 10 bases separating them. CDR3 DNA: TGTGCCAGCAGTTTAGGGGGCGCTTACTATGGCTACACCTTC. It specifies CASSLGGAYYGYTF.

This clone ranks as medium-sized. This sequence joins TRBV5-6 and TRBJ1-1; tentative D call: TRBD1 (5 bases). This CDR3 region has 14 residues. Trimming pared 4 bases from V and 4 bases from J, leaving 14 bases between. From germline, CDR1 is SGHDT and CDR2 YYEEEE. The CDR3 DNA follows: TGTGCCAGCAGCGCCGTCCAGGGAGGCACTGAAGCTTTCTTT. Its translation is CASSAVQGGTEAFF.

This chain uses TRBV2 with TRBJ2-2, with 11 bases matching TRBD2. The CDR3 spans 16 residues. Germline loops: CDR1 SNHLY, CDR2 FYNNEI. With V trimmed by 6 bases and J by 2 bases, 5 bases remained unmatched. CDR3 in amino acids: CASSPRLAGNTGELFF. The CDR3 DNA follows: TGTGCCAGCAGCCCCCGACTAGCGGGAAACACCGGGGAGCTGTTTTTT.

This clone is termed medium-sized (0.01 to 0.1%). V gene TRBV18 combines with J gene TRBJ1-5; unclear D gene. Trimming removed 2 bases at V and 1 base at J, with 12 bases between. Germline V CDR1 and CDR2: KGHSH, LQKENI. The CDR3 covers 16 residues. The DNA for the CDR3 is TGTGCCAGCTCACCAGATGGAGTTGCGAGCAATCAGCCCCAGCATTTT. Protein product: CASSPDGVASNQPQHF.

This clone counts as medium-sized. The genes are TRBV11-1 and TRBJ1-1; D uncertain. Germline V gene data show CDR1 as SGHAT and CDR2 as FQDESV (reference sequence). Trimming removed 3 bases from V and 5 bases from J, with 4 bases in between. The length of the CDR3 is 11 residues. The CDR3 loop is CASSFGTEAFF. CDR3 bases: TGTGCCAGCAGCTTCGGGACTGAAGCTTTCTTT.

The chain couples TRBV6-1 to TRBJ1-5; possibly TRBD1 for D (6 bases). CDR3 size: 13 residues. Germline V gene data show CDR1 as MNHNS and CDR2 as SASEGT. Trimming took off 4 bases at V and 9 bases at J, with 13 bases between the two ends. Here the CDR3 reads CASSAHREGPQHF. DNA of the CDR3: TGTGCCAGCAGTGCCCACAGGGAAGGGCCCCAGCATTTT.

This clone was counted once. V and J are TRBV5-4 and TRBJ2-5; TRBD2 agrees at 7 bases. The germline V gene encodes CDR1 SGHNT and CDR2 YYREEE (reference sequence). Trimming at V came to 5 bases and at J to 0 bases, leaving 7 bases not matched to a gene. This CDR3 has 15 residues. CDR3 loop: CASSGGGRYQETQYF. For the CDR3, the DNA is TGTGCCAGCAGTGGGGGGGGTCGGTACCAAGAGACCCAGTACTTC.

As concerns this clone: Other DNA sequences of this sample code for an identical CDR3. V and J are TRBV30 and TRBJ1-1, with TRBD1 as a possible D gene (5 bases). Per germline, CDR1 GTSNPN and CDR2 SVGIG (reference sequence). CDR3 size: 13 residues. V lost 4 bases and J lost 1, with 10 bases in between. As DNA, the CDR3 is TGTGCCTGGAAAACAGGCGGGAACACTGAAGCTTTCTTT. Amino acids: CAWKTGGNTEAFF. The variable domain in full, with the rest retrieved from reference TRBV30 and TRBJ1-1, is SQTIHQWPATLVQPVGSPLSLECTVEGTSNPNLYWYRQAAGRGLQLLFYSVGIGQISSEVPQNLSASRPQDRQFILSSKKLLLSDSGFYLCAWKTGGNTEAFFGQGTRLTVV.

The rearrangement uses TRBV19 and TRBJ2-1, with D maybe TRBD1 (6 bases). Germline-derived CDR1 and CDR2 are LNHDA and SQIVND (reference sequence). CDR3 size: 14 residues. Trimming took off 8 bases at V and 7 bases at J, with 18 bases between the two ends. CDR3 nucleotides: TGTGCCAGTGTACGTGGCAGGGGATGGAATGAGCAGTTCTTC. Translating gives CASVRGRGWNEQFF.

The gene calls are TRBV14 and TRBJ2-1, with D tentatively TRBD2 (6 bases). V was cut by 0 bases and J by 14 bases, with 14 bases left in between. This CDR3 is built from 13 residues. CDR1 and CDR2 (germline): SGHDN, FVKESK. Here the CDR3 DNA reads TGTGCCAGCAGCCAAGATCGTAGGACGGGAGAGTTCTTC. The encoded protein is CASSQDRRTGEFF.

This clone is termed medium-sized. V usage is TRBV7-3 and J usage is TRBJ1-1, with a weak D call TRBD1 (6 bases). This CDR3 contains 14 residues. In germline, CDR1 is SGHTA, CDR2 FQGTGA. Trimming cost V 2 bases and J 1 base, with 8 bases left between them. Here the CDR3 reads CASSLGGWNTEAFF. In DNA, the CDR3 is TGTGCCAGCAGCTTAGGGGGCTGGAACACTGAAGCTTTCTTT.

This clone rates as large. The gene calls are TRBV19 and TRBJ1-2; D unresolved. The CDR3 runs to 13 residues. Per the germline V gene, CDR1 is LNHDA and CDR2 is SQIVND (reference sequence). Trimming removed 2 bases from V and 6 bases from J, with 10 bases in between. The CDR3 protein is CASSILSGNGYTF. In nucleotides, the CDR3 is TGTGCCAGTAGTATACTGTCCGGCAATGGCTACACCTTC.

This chain connects TRBV12-2 to TRBJ2-2; the table calls TRBD1, which could not be checked here. TRBV12-2 is a pseudogene locus. The CDR3 sequence is 20 residues long. CDR3 loop: CASRLTYRGHHCGDTGELFF. The CDR3 DNA is TGTGCAAGTCGCTTAACGTACAGGGGGCATCATTGTGGAGACACCGGGGAGCTGTTTTTT.

This rearrangement joins TRBV19 to TRBJ1-3, with D perhaps TRBD1 (6 bases). The CDR3 spans 16 residues. Trimming stripped 5 bases from V and 0 bases from J, with 14 bases between. The germline CDR1 and CDR2 sequences are LNHDA and SQIVND (reference sequence). CDR3 nucleotide sequence: TGTGCCAGTAGTCTTACTCCGGACAGCTCTGGAAACACCATATATTTT. It translates to CASSLTPDSSGNTIYF.

Only one count was recorded for this clone. V is TRBV9 and J is TRBJ2-1; TRBD2 matches 7 bases. CDR3 length: 16 residues. From germline, CDR1 is SGDLS and CDR2 YYNGEE. V trimming: 3 bases; J trimming: 0 bases; junction bases outside the gene matches: 6. CDR3 nucleotide sequence: TGTGCCAGCAGCGGCGGGAGACCCAGCTCCTACAATGAGCAGTTCTTC. Its translation is CASSGGRPSSYNEQFF.

This clone appeared a single time. The V and J genes are TRBV6-5 and TRBJ1-1; TRBD1 is a possible D gene (5 bases). The CDR3 length is 13 residues. The germline CDR1 and CDR2 sequences are MNHEY and SVGAGI. V was pared by 0 bases and J by 10 bases, with 12 bases between. The CDR3 nucleotides read TGTGCCAGCAGTTACTCGAGGGAGGGGCGAGCTTTCTTT. Its protein is CASSYSREGRAFF.

V is TRBV5-1 and J is TRBJ2-5; a possible D gene is TRBD1 (5 bases). The V gene lost 4 bases and the J gene lost 4 bases, with 14 bases spanning the gap. The CDR3 contains 14 residues. CDR1 and CDR2 from the germline V gene are SGHRS and YFSETQ. The CDR3 loop reads CASSQTGPAETQYF. For the CDR3, the DNA is TGCGCCAGCAGCCAAACAGGACCGGCAGAGACCCAGTACTTC.